This T cell receptor beta chain was identified in a study of shared clonotypes between healthy human individuals. Each donor was a Caucasian adult residing in Nashville, Tennessee. As concerns this clone: The antigen remains unidentified. Other DNA variants within this sample encode the same CDR3.

Findings and caveats of the study: The researchers took only blood, and tissue repertoires probably look different. Memory subsets had estimated richness that was generally smaller than that of naive subsets.

The assay was immunoSEQ multiplex PCR, and TCRdb's table has in-frame clones only and misses some. The sample records a few million clones, roughly 95% being singletons. Sequenced material: naive CD4+ T cells sorted from blood. Subset here: CD45RA+ positively selected. The source is a man younger than 35 in good health.

DNA of the CDR3: TGTGCCAGCAGTTCCGGGACTCTTAGCTCCTACGAGCAGTACTTC. It encodes CASSSGTLSSYEQYF. V gene TRBV28 combines with J gene TRBJ2-7; D is perhaps TRBD2 (6 bases). V was cut by 4 bases and J by 0 bases, with 13 bases left in between. This CDR3 has 15 residues. CDR1 is MDHEN and CDR2 is SYDVKM in the germline V gene.